This T cell receptor (beta chain) was captured in a study of vaccination and CD4 T cells after COVID-19 (dated by TCRdb to between 2021 and 2024). For the study in its entirety: SARS-CoV-2 positivity had been established in the convalescent patients by nasal swab PCR, and mild disease was recorded in under ten of these patients and severe disease in one. Two doses of either the Pfizer-BioNTech BNT162b2 vaccine (n=8) or the Moderna mRNA-1273 vaccine (n=2) were administered to participants. The spike-specific CD4+ TCR repertoire was compared before and after mRNA vaccination in approximately ten COVID-19 convalescent patients and several infection-naive healthy vaccine recipients. Culture stimuli were overlapping spike peptide pools from SARS-CoV-2 and from the common cold coronaviruses HCoV-NL63, HCoV-OC43 and HCoV-229E. The convalescent cohort included six males and four females, with two Hispanic individuals, seven Caucasians, two Asians and one multiracial person. In control cultures, a CEFX viral epitope pool was used as positive control, an HIV-1 Nef peptide pool was used as negative control, or no peptide was added. Post-COVID blood samples were collected from convalescent patients a median of around 100 days after diagnosis, with a range of roughly 35 to 180 days. Post-vaccine blood samples were collected a median of approximately 77 days after the second vaccine dose, ranging from roughly 12 to 250 days.

The treatment or condition label, as the study defines it: approximately nine-day PBMC culture with coronavirus spike peptide pools or control peptides (ViraFEST assay). The ViraFEST assay was used in the study, in which antigen-specific T cells were expanded with peptide pools and expanded clonotypes were subsequently identified by TCR sequencing. The convalescent patients' positive SARS-CoV-2 PCR tests fell between March and December 2020, which was before the Alpha, Beta and Delta variants emerged in the United States. Each well held two million PBMCs cultured with around 9 ug/ml peptide pools in IMDM containing around 5% human AB serum and approximately 10 IU/ml IL-2. On days 3 and 7, half of the culture medium was replaced with fresh IL-2-containing medium. Once the cells had been in culture for around 10 days, the EasySep CD4+ T cell isolation kit was used to isolate CD4+ T cells by negative selection. Ficoll-Paque Plus gradient centrifugation was used to isolate PBMCs from whole blood, and the isolated PBMCs were then either used fresh or cryopreserved at -140C. Each culture condition was generally run in triplicate wells.

Points on this clonotype: No antigen is known for it. There are no base qualities to consult, and no much larger clone falls within one base.

Overall study outcomes, separate from this receptor: In convalescent patients, nearly all vaccine-specific clones (304 of 307) were found to be mono-reactive for SARS-CoV-2 spike rather than cross-reactive with common cold coronaviruses. Only a relatively small number of convalescent patients were included in the study, and early timepoints following natural infection were not analyzed. An increase in the median number of SARS-CoV-2-reactive clonotypes from approximately 21 after infection to roughly 39 after vaccination was observed, but the change was not found to be significant. In convalescent patients, a median around 84% of post-vaccine SARS-CoV-2-reactive clones were detected only after vaccination, and vaccine-specific priming was suggested by this finding.

To prepare the library, PCR was applied. TCR sequencing of DNA from cultured CD4+ T cells used the Oncomine TCR Beta short-read assay at the Johns Hopkins FTIC core. Genomic DNA was extracted from the cultured CD4+ T cells with the QIAamp micro DNA kit. The Oncomine TCR Beta libraries from cultured CD4+ T cells were pooled using unique dual indexes and then sequenced on an Illumina iSeq 100. In the authors' own workflow: Non-productive sequences were filtered out, and CDR3s that did not start with C, did not end with F or W, or were shorter than 7 amino acids were discarded. The MANAFEST web application identified antigen-specific clonotypes by comparing peptide-stimulated wells against reference wells and other culture wells. An FDR below 0.05, an odds ratio above 5, and a productive frequency above 0.1% in at least two of three replicate wells were required for clones to be considered positive. Cross-reactive clonotypes were defined as significantly expanded in both SARS-CoV-2 spike wells and at least one common cold coronavirus spike condition. Levenshtein distances (stringdist) and unrooted phylogenetic trees (ape) in R version 3.6.1 were used to assess CDR3 homology. In TCRdb, the public reads were trimmed at Q25 with fastp and aligned with MiXCR, with productive beta chains retained. Here each entry gathers all rows of one CDR3 protein and keeps the most common genes and DNA. For this entry, the V and J calls and clone size follow TCRdb and not the study's own pipeline. Across this sample there are some 7,800 distinct CDR3 sequences, with approximately 65% seen only once. The ten largest make up 25% to 40% of the sample.

Sequencing was done on a sample of CD4+ T cells from blood, cultured in vitro. This clonotype originated in a human donor who had recovered from COVID-19.

The CDR3 protein: CATSDLRAGAAYTDTQYF. Read as DNA, the sequence is TGTGCCACCAGTGATTTGAGAGCAGGGGCGGCATACACAGATACGCAGTATTTT. The chain is assembled from TRBV24-1 and TRBJ2-3; 6 matching bases give a weak D call of TRBD1. Inclusive of the bounding cysteine and phenylalanine, the CDR3 is 18 residues long. The sequence is cut down to CDR3 DNA, 54 bases in frame from base 1. Trimming at the junction amounts to 0 bases on V and 2 bases on J, and the germline ends lie 17 bases apart. The germline V gene sets CDR1 to KGHDR and CDR2 to SFDVKD.